The 30 T cell receptor beta chains in this list originate from one sample, sequenced in a study of multiple sclerosis patients with progressive multifocal leukoencephalopathy (dated by TCRdb to between 2018 and 2021). The time point label, as the study defines it: before natalizumab initiation. Preparation of the library involved the immunoSEQ multiplex PCR assay. TCRdb mirrors the immuneACCESS table, restricted to in-frame sequences. Some clones are absent from its copies; in checked studies, under half trace to an unresolved V gene, and the reason for the others is unknown. For this sample the table gives tens of thousands of clones, of which around nine tenths were detected only once. The ten largest make up 1.1% of the sample. Sequenced input: PBMCs. These receptors all stem from a human donor with multiple sclerosis.

V is TRBV11-2 and J is TRBJ1-5, with D tentatively TRBD1 (5 bases). The germline gives CDR1 SGHAT, CDR2 FQNNGV. The CDR3 is 13 residues long. The V and J ends lost 5 bases and 8 bases respectively, with 13 bases between them. CDR3 sequence reads: CASSLGGTKPQHF. In DNA form, the CDR3 reads TGTGCCAGCAGCCTCGGAGGGACTAAGCCCCAGCATTTT.

V and J are TRBV5-4 and TRBJ1-1; unclear D gene. V gave up 0 bases and J gave up 1 base, with 4 bases separating them. Germline loops: CDR1 SGHNT, CDR2 YYREEE (reference sequence). This CDR3 has 13 residues. The CDR3 sequence: CASSLATNTEAFF. The CDR3 DNA follows: TGTGCCAGCAGCTTGGCAACGAACACTGAAGCTTTCTTT.

This chain connects TRBV5-6 to TRBJ1-4; unclear D gene. The CDR3 runs to 15 residues. CDR1 and CDR2 from the germline V gene are SGHDT and YYEEEE. V was trimmed by 0 bases and J by 8 bases, leaving 14 bases between them. CDR3 loop: CASSLVGGVQEKLFF. The CDR3 DNA reads TGTGCCAGCAGCTTGGTAGGTGGGGTACAGGAAAAACTGTTTTTT. Combining the CDR3 with reference TRBV5-6 and TRBJ1-4 gives the whole variable domain DAGVTQSPTHLIKTRGQQVTLRCSPKSGHDTVSWYQQALGQGPQFIFQYYEEEERQRGNFPDRFSGHQFPNYSSELNVNALLLGDSALYLCASSLVGGVQEKLFFGSGTQLSVL.

This sequence joins TRBV19 and TRBJ2-3; D might be TRBD1 (6 bases). Looked up from germline, CDR1 is LNHDA and CDR2 is SQIVND (reference sequence). The CDR3 has 15 amino acids. V lost 3 bases, J lost 2 bases, and 12 bases lay in between. The CDR3 is CASSILVGATDTQYF. In DNA, the CDR3 is TGTGCCAGTAGTATTCTTGTGGGGGCCACAGATACGCAGTATTTT.

The genes are TRBV19 and TRBJ1-4; D is unresolved. Germline loops: CDR1 LNHDA, CDR2 SQIVND (reference sequence). This CDR3 has 15 amino acids. Trimming shortened V by 5 bases and J by 0 bases, and 10 bases separated the two germline ends. CDR3 region: CASSPADATNEKLFF. The DNA for the CDR3 is TGTGCCAGTAGTCCAGCGGATGCAACTAATGAAAAACTGTTTTTT. The full variable domain, its missing parts supplied by reference TRBV19 and TRBJ1-4, is DGGITQSPKYLFRKEGQNVTLSCEQNLNHDAMYWYRQDPGQGLRLIYYSQIVNDFQKGDIAEGYSVSREKKESFPLTVTSAQKNPTAFYLCASSPADATNEKLFFGSGTQLSVL.

V gene TRBV28 combines with J gene TRBJ1-1, with D perhaps matching TRBD1 (6 bases). V gave up 5 bases and J gave up 1 base, with 14 bases separating them. The CDR3 has 15 amino acids. Looked up from germline, CDR1 is MDHEN and CDR2 is SYDVKM. CDR3 amino acids: CASSPIHRENTEAFF. The CDR3, as DNA: TGTGCCAGCAGTCCGATCCACAGGGAGAACACTGAAGCTTTCTTT.

The rearrangement joins TRBV9 to TRBJ2-5; 9 bases match TRBD1. The better agreement between TRBJ2-7 and the DNA end casts doubt on the J call. This CDR3 is built from 15 residues. Germline V gene data show CDR1 as SGDLS and CDR2 as YYNGEE. The CDR3 is CASSVAGTGPYEQYF. CDR3 DNA: TGTGCCAGCAGCGTAGCCGGGACAGGGCCCTACGAGCAGTACTTC.

The CDR3 DNA sequence: TGTGCCAGCAGAGGACAGGGGGTGCCCACCGGGGAGCTGTTTTTT. Encoded protein: CASRGQGVPTGELFF. The chain carries TRBV27 and TRBJ2-2, with 10 bases aligning to TRBD1. From germline, CDR1 is MNHEY and CDR2 SMNVEV (reference sequence). This CDR3 is built from 15 residues. V lost 6 bases, J lost 4 bases, and 5 bases stayed unmatched.

This clone occurred once. This chain connects TRBV5-1 to TRBJ2-3; weak D call: TRBD2 (5 bases). Trimming left V 0 bases short and J 6 bases short, with 11 bases between. Germline V gene lookup returns CDR1 SGHRS and CDR2 YFSETQ. The CDR3 is made up of 14 amino acids. Here the CDR3 reads CASSLVGLLDTQYF. The DNA for the CDR3 is TGCGCCAGCAGCTTGGTTGGACTCCTCGATACGCAGTATTTT.

Details on this clone: Within the sample, other DNA sequences also encode this same CDR3. V usage is TRBV2 and J usage is TRBJ1-4; 9 bases are a match to TRBD1. Per germline, CDR1 SNHLY and CDR2 FYNNEI. The V gene end was trimmed by 6 bases and the J gene end by 10 bases; junction bases not matched to a gene: 15. This CDR3 is 16 amino acids long. CDR3 amino acids: CASSSHTTGDRVKLFF. The CDR3 DNA is TGTGCCAGCAGCTCGCATACGACAGGGGACAGGGTAAAACTGTTTTTT.

This chain uses TRBV7-2 with TRBJ1-2; D gene ambiguous. CDR3 length: 12 amino acids. The germline CDR1 and CDR2 sequences are SGHTA and FQGNSA. V dropped 2 bases and J dropped 10 bases, with 11 bases sitting between them. This CDR3 is CASSLRDHPYTF. The DNA for the CDR3 is TGTGCCAGCAGCTTACGCGATCACCCCTACACCTTC. The variable domain in full, completed from reference TRBV7-2 and TRBJ1-2, reads GAGVSQSPSNKVTEKGKDVELRCDPISGHTALYWYRQSLGQGLEFLIYFQGNSAPDKSGLPSDRFSAERTGGSVSTLTIQRTQQEDSAVYLCASSLRDHPYTFGSGTRLTVV.

As for this clone: The CDR3 carries no conserved terminal phenylalanine or tryptophan, so it likely arises from a read error. The DNA is omitted, as the CDR3 cannot be located on it reliably, and the CDR3 follows TCRdb's listing. The V call is TRBV6-1, the J call TRBJ1-2; TRBD1 is taken as the D call from the table, unchecked against the DNA. The length of the CDR3 is 12 amino acids, counting both ends. Germline assignment: CDR1 MNHNS and CDR2 SASEGT. The CDR3 protein is CASSAGTGEAVL.

The count of this clone is one. The chain carries TRBV9 and TRBJ2-7; D remains ambiguous. The CDR3 has 14 amino acids. CDR1 is SGDLS, CDR2 YYNGEE, per germline. V was clipped by 0 bases and J by 4 bases, with 11 bases between them. The DNA of the CDR3 is TGTGCCAGCAGCGTAGGGGGTGCCGAGTACGAGCAGTACTTC. Its protein product is CASSVGGAEYEQYF.

A few counts support this clone. The chain employs TRBV10-3 and TRBJ1-1; D is ambiguous. The CDR3 totals 15 residues. Germline CDR1 is ENHRY and CDR2 is SYGVKD. Trimming cost V 2 bases and J 0 bases, with 10 bases left between them. The CDR3 region has the DNA TGTGCCATCAGTGAGGCAGACCATTTGAACACTGAAGCTTTCTTT. It is translated as CAISEADHLNTEAFF.

J is TRBJ1-1 and V is TRBV7-9; TRBD1 matches 7 bases. Germline-derived CDR1 and CDR2 are SEHNR and FQNEAQ (reference sequence). V was clipped by 5 bases and J by 11 bases; unmatched bases: 8. The CDR3 extends over 12 amino acids. The DNA of the CDR3 is TGTGCCAGCAGCCCAGGGGGGTCGGGGGCTTTCTTT. It codes for CASSPGGSGAFF.

CDR3 sequence reads: CASSETGTGAKQYF. The CDR3, as DNA: TGTGCCAGCAGTGAAACCGGGACAGGGGCAAAGCAGTACTTC. The rearrangement links TRBV6-5 to TRBJ2-7, with 10 bases lining up with TRBD1. CDR1 and CDR2 (germline): MNHEY, SVGAGI. The CDR3 is made up of 14 amino acids. Losses at the gene ends were 5 bases for V and 8 bases for J; bases not matched to a gene: 9.

Only one count was recorded for this clone. The chain recombines TRBV19 with TRBJ2-1; 8 nucleotides align to TRBD1. The germline V gene encodes CDR1 LNHDA and CDR2 SQIVND (reference sequence). The CDR3 covers 15 residues. J gave up 3 bases and V 3 bases, and 4 bases lay outside the gene matches. The chain's CDR3 is CASSMEQGVYNEQFF. DNA of the CDR3: TGTGCCAGTAGTATGGAACAGGGGGTCTACAATGAGCAGTTCTTC.

Comments on this clone: Since no conserved phenylalanine or tryptophan closes the CDR3, a read error is the likely cause. This rearrangement joins TRBV6-5 to TRBJ1-3, with D possibly matching TRBD1 (6 bases). CDR1 is MNHEY, CDR2 SVGAGI, per germline. V lost 6 bases to trimming and J lost 4 bases, with 13 bases between them. There are 14 residues in the CDR3. DNA of the CDR3: TGTGCCAGCAGGGGGGGCAGAGGAGGAAACACCATATATCTT. Protein product: CASRGGRGGNTIYL.

The chain couples TRBV30 to TRBJ2-5, with D unclear. TRBJ2-7 explains the end of the DNA better; the J call may be wrong. The CDR3 spans 14 residues. Germline assignment: CDR1 GTSNPN and CDR2 SVGIG (reference sequence). The CDR3 is CAWSVARLSYEQYF. CDR3 nucleotides: TGTGCCTGGAGTGTAGCGCGGCTCTCCTACGAGCAGTACTTC.

J is TRBJ1-4 and V is TRBV18; D remains ambiguous. Trimming took off 3 bases at V and 1 base at J, with 12 bases between the two ends. Per the germline V gene, CDR1 is KGHSH and CDR2 is LQKENI. CDR3 size: 16 residues. The CDR3 sequence is CASSPTEFETNEKLFF. DNA for the CDR3: TGTGCCAGCTCACCCACCGAATTTGAAACTAATGAAAAACTGTTTTTT.

The chain employs TRBV5-6 and TRBJ1-2; D not certain. Germline lookup yields CDR1 SGHDT and CDR2 YYEEEE. There are 15 residues in the CDR3. V was cut by 0 bases and J by 3 bases, with 12 bases left in between. In DNA, the CDR3 is TGTGCCAGCAGCTTGGACCCGAACGGGGACTATGGCTACACCTTC. Amino acids: CASSLDPNGDYGYTF.

The chain uses TRBV30 and TRBJ1-1; no firm D call. V was trimmed by 0 bases and J by 0 bases, leaving 14 bases between them. This CDR3 has 16 amino acids. Germline CDR1 reads GTSNPN; CDR2 reads SVGIG (reference sequence). Here the CDR3 reads CAWSVVGSGVNTEAFF. In DNA form, the CDR3 reads TGTGCCTGGAGTGTAGTCGGGAGCGGTGTGAACACTGAAGCTTTCTTT. The complete variable domain, with remaining parts taken from reference TRBV30 and TRBJ1-1, reads SQTIHQWPATLVQPVGSPLSLECTVEGTSNPNLYWYRQAAGRGLQLLFYSVGIGQISSEVPQNLSASRPQDRQFILSSKKLLLSDSGFYLCAWSVVGSGVNTEAFFGQGTRLTVV.

This sequence joins TRBV5-6 and TRBJ1-4; D gene uncertain. V was pared by 1 base and J by 5 bases, with 6 bases between. This CDR3 spans 13 amino acids. Germline V gene lookup returns CDR1 SGHDT and CDR2 YYEEEE. The DNA for the CDR3 is TGTGCCAGCAGCTTGCCCCCGAATGAAAAACTGTTTTTT. This translates into CASSLPPNEKLFF. Looking up the rest from reference TRBV5-6 and TRBJ1-4 gives the full variable domain: DAGVTQSPTHLIKTRGQQVTLRCSPKSGHDTVSWYQQALGQGPQFIFQYYEEEERQRGNFPDRFSGHQFPNYSSELNVNALLLGDSALYLCASSLPPNEKLFFGSGTQLSVL.

CDR3 amino acids: CASSTDSEAFF. Written as DNA, the CDR3 is TGTGCCAGCAGTACAGACAGTGAAGCTTTCTTT. V and J are TRBV2 and TRBJ1-1; D is possibly TRBD1 (5 bases). Germline-derived CDR1 and CDR2 are SNHLY and FYNNEI. V was trimmed by 5 bases and J by 7 bases, leaving 8 bases between them. The CDR3 loop spans 11 amino acids.

This chain joins TRBV6-5 and TRBJ1-2; the D gene is possibly TRBD1 (5 bases). CDR1 MNHEY and CDR2 SVGAGI come from the germline V gene. Between the trimmed V and J ends, which lost 0 bases and 8 bases, there was a span of 19 bases. This CDR3 has 16 amino acids. The CDR3 loop reads CASSYSAGRLIEGYTF. The CDR3 nucleotides are TGTGCCAGCAGTTACTCAGCGGGACGGCTGATAGAAGGCTACACCTTC.

CDR3 protein: CATPRPGGGSYEQYF. The CDR3 nucleotides are TGTGCCACCCCACGGCCAGGGGGCGGGTCCTACGAGCAGTACTTC. The chain employs TRBV6-6 and TRBJ2-7, with 8 bases aligning to TRBD1. J lost 1 base, V lost 10 bases, and 12 bases had no gene match. The V gene's germline CDR1 is MNHNY and CDR2 SVGAGI (reference sequence). This CDR3 is 15 amino acids long.

This clone was detected a few times. The chain has TRBV9 and TRBJ1-1; TRBD1 matches at 7 bases. The V gene end was trimmed by 0 bases and the J gene end by 0 bases; junction bases not matched to a gene: 5. The CDR3 spans 16 residues. Germline loops: CDR1 SGDLS, CDR2 YYNGEE. Here the CDR3 reads CASSVERGQVNTEAFF. Written as DNA, the CDR3 is TGTGCCAGCAGCGTAGAGAGGGGGCAAGTGAACACTGAAGCTTTCTTT.

J is TRBJ1-2 and V is TRBV4-1, with a weak D call TRBD1 (5 bases). V lost 0 bases and J lost 8, with 19 bases in between. Germline CDR1 and CDR2: MGHRA and YSYEKL. This CDR3 spans 16 amino acids. The DNA for the CDR3 is TGCGCCAGCAGCCAAGATGCGACAGCGAACGTTTTGGGCTACACCTTC. This translates into CASSQDATANVLGYTF.

The chain recombines TRBV5-6 with TRBJ1-1, with D possibly matching TRBD1 (5 bases). Germline V gives CDR1 SGHDT, CDR2 YYEEEE. The CDR3 sequence is 14 residues long. V was clipped by 0 bases and J by 8 bases, with 14 bases between them. The CDR3 loop reads CASSLEPAGTEAFF. The CDR3 DNA is TGTGCCAGCAGCTTGGAACCCGCCGGGACCGAAGCTTTCTTT.

This clone was counted a few times. J is TRBJ2-2 and V is TRBV10-3; 7 bases are shared with TRBD1. This CDR3 is 15 amino acids long. Trimming removed 4 bases from V and 0 bases from J; junction bases left unmatched: 2. Germline V gene sequence: CDR1 ENHRY, CDR2 SYGVKD. The CDR3, as DNA: TGTGCCATCAGTGGACAGGGCCCGAACACCGGGGAGCTGTTTTTT. As protein: CAISGQGPNTGELFF.